Sequencing of this T cell receptor beta chain was carried out in a study of blood T cell repertoires in COVID-19 (dated by TCRdb to about 2020). Regarding the study in general: Samples covering the acute and convalescent phases of COVID-19 were provided by collaborators in the United States, Italy and Spain. The prospective study material was composed of cDNA or gDNA derived from T cells, B-cell-depleted T cells, or PBMCs. Subjects who had been exposed to COVID-19, were actively infected with it, or had recovered from it provided the deeply sampled blood TCRbeta repertoires that made up the dataset. The repertoires were released in a freely available public database meant as a resource for research on the immune response to SARS-CoV-2. The samples were drawn from two sources: the first 160 participants of the ongoing ImmuneRACE study, and 1,254 subjects contributed by 6 global collaborators. The sample metadata nearly always contained a de-identified subject ID, COVID-19 status, age in years and sex. Where HLA class I and class II types were available, the types were taken from metadata supplied by the sample provider, not from assay-based typing. Overall results and qualifications from the work: The quantity of clinical and demographic metadata differed by source and by participant and was supplied without curation.

As to this clone: What antigen it recognizes has not been identified. No base quality information exists; no much larger clone differs at one position.

The germline V gene gives CDR1 as KGHDR and CDR2 as SFDVKD. Germline trimming: 2 bases from V, 3 bases from J; junction bases outside gene matches: 2. Measured from the cysteine to the phenylalanine, the CDR3 is 15 residues long. The read is trimmed to its CDR3 DNA, 45 bases read in frame from base 1. Participants in the prospective study were aged roughly 18 to 100 years, lived in about two dozen United States geographic areas, and enrolled through a virtual design. To assign participants to cohorts, the prospective study relied on clinical history that participants themselves reported in a screening survey and a study questionnaire. Each participant in the prospective study had whole blood, serum and a nasopharyngeal or oropharyngeal swab collected by mobile phlebotomists. Participants in the prospective study had the option to provide additional blood draws and questionnaires over a roughly two-month period. Blood samples from the prospective study were shipped frozen or at room temperature prior to DNA extraction.

TCRbeta CDR3 regions were amplified from genomic DNA using the immunoSEQ Assay, a bias-controlled multiplex PCR. In the original analysis: Within the assay, amplification of reference gene primers was used to estimate how many nucleated cells each sample contained. Sequence reads were collapsed and filtered to measure the absolute abundance of every unique TCRbeta CDR3 rearrangement. Productive Simpson clonality was computed per sample as the square root of Simpson's diversity index over productive rearrangements. TCRdb stores this immuneACCESS table with in-frame sequences only. Part of the clones is absent; in the studies checked, under half of the shortfall reflects unresolved V genes, and no reason is known for the rest. The V and J calls and clone size are taken from that table; D and trimming were inferred from the DNA. Across this sample there are 350,000 to 550,000 clones, with about 85% seen only once. The top ten constitute nearly 2% of the sample.

Recombination connected TRBV24-1 to TRBJ2-4; the central 8 bases match TRBD1. The sequencing input was PBMCs or T cells enriched from blood (not recorded which). The clonotype comes from a woman aged 18 to 35 with acute COVID-19. The CDR3 sequence is CATSDSGTGKNIQYF. The DNA sequence is TGTGCCACCAGTGATTCCGGGACAGGCAAAAACATTCAGTACTTC.